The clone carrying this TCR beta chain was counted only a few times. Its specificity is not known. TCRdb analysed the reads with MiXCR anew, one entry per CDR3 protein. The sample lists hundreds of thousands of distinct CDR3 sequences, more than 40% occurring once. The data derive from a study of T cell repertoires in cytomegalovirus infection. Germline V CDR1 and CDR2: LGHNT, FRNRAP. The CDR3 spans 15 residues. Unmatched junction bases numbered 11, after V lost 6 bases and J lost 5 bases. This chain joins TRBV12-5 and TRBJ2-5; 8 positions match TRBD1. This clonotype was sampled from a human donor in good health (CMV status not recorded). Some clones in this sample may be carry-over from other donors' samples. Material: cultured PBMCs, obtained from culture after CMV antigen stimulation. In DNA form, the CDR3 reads TGTGCTAGTGGACCCGGACAGGGCTCTAGGGAGACCCAGTACTTC. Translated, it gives CASGPGQGSRETQYF.